The clone carrying this T cell receptor (beta chain) was observed at least ten times. Antigen specificity is unknown. This sample is drawn from a study of T cells in Graves' hyperthyroidism and ophthalmopathy. Background on the study: Peripheral blood was acquired at first diagnosis, ahead of any therapy whatsoever. Overall study results and limits: Most clonotypes expanded in the thyroid (above 0.001) were also present in blood. Patients with ophthalmopathy were separated from those with stable hyperthyroidism by a 13 V-J model.

It was RNA transcripts that yielded the amplified TCR beta CDR3 regions. The HTBI primer set served for first-round RT-PCR of the TCR CDR3. TCRdb ran MiXCR on the multiplex PCR reads and lists one entry per CDR3 protein. The sample includes approximately 690,000 distinct CDR3 sequences, about 14% of them seen just once. V was pared by 0 bases and J by 8 bases, with 9 bases between. Germline CDR1 and CDR2: SGHRS and YFSETQ. The CDR3 is 13 residues long. The gene calls are TRBV5-1 and TRBJ2-4, with D perhaps TRBD2 (6 bases). Sequencing was carried out using blood. The clonotype comes from a woman between 45 and 65 years old with Graves' ophthalmopathy. The CDR3 coding sequence is TGCGCCAGCAGCTTGGCGGGGGAGGACATTCAGTACTTC. Its translation is CASSLAGEDIQYF.